This T cell receptor (beta chain) originates from a study of shared clonotypes between healthy human individuals. Whole-study results and caveats: Some clonotypes were shared by all four sorted-subset donors, while others were not shared. The non-shared ones had lower generation probabilities than the shared ones.

This clone showed up just once. Its antigen is still unknown. Other nucleotide sequences in the sample specify the same CDR3. Assay: immunoSEQ multiplex PCR; the TCRdb copy retains only in-frame clones and omits some. The sample lists 800,000 to 1,200,000 clones, around three quarters occurring once. The V gene's germline CDR1 is SGHVS and CDR2 FQNEAQ. J lost 5 bases, V lost 6 bases, and 2 bases had no gene match. The CDR3 spans 13 residues. The rearrangement links TRBV7-8 to TRBJ1-5, with 9 bases matching TRBD1. This TCR came from a young man in good health. Some clones in this sample may be carry-over from other donors' samples. The sample comprised memory CD4+ T cells from PBMCs. Specified subset: CD45RA-negative fraction. The CDR3 DNA reads as TGTGCCAGCAGTCGGGACAGGGATCAGCCCCAGCATTTT. Translating gives CASSRDRDQPQHF.